This T cell receptor (beta chain) was captured by sequencing in a study of CD8 T cells in ankylosing spondylitis. Study-wide points: Reportedly, matched ankylosing spondylitis synovial fluid was significantly enriched for disease-linked clones.

Germline V gene lookup returns CDR1 SGHNT and CDR2 YENEEA. Trimming stripped 0 bases from V and 4 bases from J, with 4 bases between. The CDR3 totals 13 residues. This clonotype was seen at least ten times. Its specificity is unknown. Using its own MiXCR run on the 5' RACE reads, TCRdb lists one record per CDR3 protein. The sample lists about 150,000 distinct CDR3 sequences, 30% to 35% occurring once. Sequenced: synovial fluid, either unsorted or a sorted T cell fraction (not recorded which). This clonotype was sampled from a male donor with ankylosing spondylitis. The rearrangement uses TRBV11-3 and TRBJ2-1; D is undetermined. The DNA for the CDR3 is TGTGCCAGCAGCTTAGAACAATACAATGAGCAGTTCTTC. This gives the protein CASSLEQYNEQFF.